This paragraph covers one T cell receptor beta chain sequence. Its antigen remains unknown. Other DNA sequences in this sample translate to the same CDR3. These data come from a study of shared clonotypes between healthy human individuals. Study-wide results and limits: The four-donor shared clonotypes exceeded non-shared clonotypes in generation probability, with non-shared ones scoring lower. Sharing across several donors was seen in around 5% of naive CD4 clonotypes. Blood alone was sampled, and tissue repertoires likely differ.

Germline CDR1 reads LNHNV; CDR2 reads YYDKDF (reference sequence). The ends were cut back, 0 bases at V and 6 bases at J, with 8 bases in the middle. CDR3 length: 13 residues. Only in-frame clones appear in the TCRdb table, and some are missing; sequencing was by immunoSEQ multiplex PCR. Among more than 500,000 clones listed, about 96% were seen once. The sequenced sample was naive CD4+ T cells sorted from blood. The subset was: CD45RA+ positively selected. The V call is TRBV15, the J call TRBJ1-2; D perhaps matches TRBD1 (5 bases). The receptor's source is a woman younger than 45 in good health. The CDR3 region has the DNA TGTGCCACCAGCAGAGATCGGGGGGATGGCTACACCTTC. The encoded protein is CATSRDRGDGYTF.